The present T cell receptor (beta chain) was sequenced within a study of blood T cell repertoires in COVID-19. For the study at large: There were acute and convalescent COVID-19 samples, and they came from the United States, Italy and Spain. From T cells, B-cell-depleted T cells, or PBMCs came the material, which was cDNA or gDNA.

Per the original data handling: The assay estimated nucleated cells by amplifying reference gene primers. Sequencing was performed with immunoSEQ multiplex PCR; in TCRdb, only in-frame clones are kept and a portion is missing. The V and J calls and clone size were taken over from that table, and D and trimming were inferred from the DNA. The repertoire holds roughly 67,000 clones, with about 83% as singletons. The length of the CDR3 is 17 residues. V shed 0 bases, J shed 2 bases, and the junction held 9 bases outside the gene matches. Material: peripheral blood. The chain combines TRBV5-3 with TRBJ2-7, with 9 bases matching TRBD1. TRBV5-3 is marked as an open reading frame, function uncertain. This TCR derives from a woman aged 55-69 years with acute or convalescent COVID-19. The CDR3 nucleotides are TGTGCCAGAAGCTTGGAAGATCGACAGGGGGGCGCCTACGAGCAGTACTTC. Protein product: CARSLEDRQGGAYEQYF.